This passage covers 6 T cell receptor beta chains from one sample sequenced in a study of T cells in Graves' hyperthyroidism and ophthalmopathy. The TCR beta CDR3 regions underwent amplification using RNA transcripts as the source. Researchers ran a first-round RT-PCR on the TCR CDR3 using the HTBI primer set. TCRdb fed the multiplex PCR reads into MiXCR, producing one record per CDR3 protein. The top ten hold around 47% of the sample, which has roughly 500,000 distinct CDR3 sequences, approximately 48% seen once. Sequenced: peripheral blood or thyroid tissue (not recorded which). These receptors originate from an adult woman with Graves' disease, either hyperthyroidism or ophthalmopathy (not recorded which).

The rearrangement joins TRBV5-5 to TRBJ2-5; 7 bases are shared with TRBD1. Per the germline V gene, CDR1 is SGHKS and CDR2 is YYEKEE (reference sequence). V was clipped by 7 bases and J by 3 bases; unmatched bases: 12. The CDR3 consists of 15 residues. Written as DNA, the CDR3 is TGTGCCAGCGAACTCGACCCGGGGACAGAAGAGACCCAGTACTTC. Translated: CASELDPGTEETQYF.

This rearrangement joins TRBV7-2 to TRBJ1-5; 10 positions agree with TRBD1. Trimming cost V 2 bases and J 6 bases; bases outside gene matches: 7. Germline CDR1 SGHTA, CDR2 FQGNSA. The CDR3 contains 16 residues. CDR3 nucleotides: TGTGCCAGCAGCTTAACTGGGACAGGGGAGCGTCAGCCCCAGCATTTT. Amino acids: CASSLTGTGERQPQHF.

Points on this clonotype: The conserved final phenylalanine or tryptophan is absent from the CDR3, which likely points to a read error. It is unclear where the CDR3 begins or ends on the DNA, so no DNA is shown, and the CDR3 is as TCRdb lists it. J is TRBJ2-6 and V is TRBV10-2; the DNA was not compared with TRBD2, the D call given in the table. Looked up from germline, CDR1 is WSHSY and CDR2 is SAAADI. The CDR3 is 11 amino acids in total, end residues counted. The CDR3 protein is CASSGGEETTS.

Only one count was recorded for this clonotype. The chain is built from TRBV15 and TRBJ2-7, with 7 nucleotides matching TRBD2. This CDR3 has 17 amino acids. The V gene end was trimmed by 0 bases and the J gene end by 0 bases; junction bases not matched to a gene: 8. CDR1 is LNHNV, CDR2 YYDKDF, per germline (reference sequence). For the CDR3, the DNA is TGTGCCACCAGCAGAGACGGACCTAGCGGCACCTCCTACGAGCAGTACTTC. Amino acids: CATSRDGPSGTSYEQYF.

This clonotype was counted many times. The chain carries TRBV29-1 and TRBJ2-5, with a tentative D call TRBD1 (5 bases). V dropped 5 bases and J dropped 5 bases, with 18 bases sitting between them. The CDR3 extends over 14 amino acids. Germline lookup yields CDR1 SQVTM and CDR2 ANQGSEA. The DNA of the CDR3 is TGCAGCGTTCTGGGGCTCCCTGCTCGGGAGACCCAGTACTTC. Protein: CSVLGLPARETQYF.

The chain carries TRBV12-3 or TRBV12-4 and TRBJ1-2; 8 bases are shared with TRBD1. This CDR3 comprises 14 residues. V was pared by 6 bases and J by 5 bases, with 8 bases of the junction left unmatched. The CDR3 spells CASRFVGQGYGYTF. The CDR3 DNA sequence: TGTGCCAGCAGGTTCGTCGGACAGGGATATGGCTACACCTTC.